This TCR beta chain was recovered during a study of T-cell reconstitution after alpha-beta-depleted transplantation in children. This CDR3 is built from 13 residues. Preparation of the TCRbeta library involved a method that used unique molecular identifiers. MiXCR was run by TCRdb on the PCR reads, yielding one entry per CDR3 protein. In the table there are more than 85,000 distinct CDR3 sequences, 7.5% to 9.5% of which are singletons. There are many counts of this clonotype. The antigen remains undetermined. Study observations and caveats: The study traced high day-60 TCRbeta diversity in some patients to surviving recipient T cells and thymic progenitors. A year had passed since transplant, and T-cell counts and diversity by then came mostly from newly produced T cells.

The chain couples TRBV12-3 or TRBV12-4 to TRBJ1-5; tentatively, D is TRBD1 (5 bases). Sequencing was performed on PBMCs, taken before TCRalphabeta/CD19-depleted stem cell transplant. The clonotype comes from a boy between 2 and 10 years old with acute lymphoblastic leukemia, due to receive a stem cell transplant. The CDR3 here is CAVGPLSNQPQHF. The CDR3 nucleotides are TGTGCGGTGGGGCCCCTTAGCAATCAGCCCCAGCATTTT.